The present T cell receptor beta chain was sequenced within a study of blood T cell repertoires in COVID-19. Per the original methods: Nucleated cell counts were estimated from reference gene primer amplification. Sequenced by immunoSEQ multiplex PCR; TCRdb stores in-frame clones only, minus some. V and J calls and clone size are those listed in that table; D and trimming were worked out from the DNA. The sample holds fewer than 350,000 clones, roughly 89% seen once. Those who participated ranged in age from roughly 18 to 90 years and resided in 20 to 30 US areas. Participant-given clinical history determined each cohort assignment. Recovered participants had two consecutive negative NP/OP PCR tests, healthcare professional clearance, or symptom resolution. Germline V gives CDR1 MGHRA, CDR2 YSYEKL. This CDR3 has 14 amino acids. Losses at the gene ends were 4 bases for V and 7 bases for J; bases not matched to a gene: 5.

The specimen sequenced was PBMCs or T cells enriched from blood (not recorded which). This TCR was sampled from a man aged 55-75 years who had recovered from COVID-19. The chain recombines TRBV4-1 with TRBJ2-7; 12 bases are a match to TRBD1. The DNA for the CDR3 is TGCGCCAGCAGCCCGGGACAGGGGGCGTTTGAGCAGTACTTC. Translated: CASSPGQGAFEQYF.